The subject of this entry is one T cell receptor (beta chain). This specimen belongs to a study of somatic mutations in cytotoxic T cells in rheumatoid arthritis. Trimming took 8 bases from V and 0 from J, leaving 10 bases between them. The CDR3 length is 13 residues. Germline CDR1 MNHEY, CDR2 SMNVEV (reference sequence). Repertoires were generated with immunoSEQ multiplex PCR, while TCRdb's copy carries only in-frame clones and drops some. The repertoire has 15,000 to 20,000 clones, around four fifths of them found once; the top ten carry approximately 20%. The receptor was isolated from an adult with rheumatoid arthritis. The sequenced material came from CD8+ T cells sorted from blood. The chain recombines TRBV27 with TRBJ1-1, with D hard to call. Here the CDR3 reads CASRDNLNTEAFF. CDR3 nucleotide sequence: TGTGCCAGCCGGGATAACTTGAACACTGAAGCTTTCTTT.